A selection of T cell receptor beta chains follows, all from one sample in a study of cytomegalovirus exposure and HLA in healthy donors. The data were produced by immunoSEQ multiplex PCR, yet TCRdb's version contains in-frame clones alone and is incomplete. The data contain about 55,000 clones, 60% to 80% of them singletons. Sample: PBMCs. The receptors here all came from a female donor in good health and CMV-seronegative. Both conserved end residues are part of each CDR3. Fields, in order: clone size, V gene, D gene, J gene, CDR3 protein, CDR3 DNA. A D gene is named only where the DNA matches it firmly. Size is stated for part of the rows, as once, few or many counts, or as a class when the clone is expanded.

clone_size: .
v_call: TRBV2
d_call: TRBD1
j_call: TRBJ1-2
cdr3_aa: CASREGTGEAYGYTF
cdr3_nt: TGTGCCAGCAGGGAAGGGACAGGGGAGGCCTATGGCTACACCTTC

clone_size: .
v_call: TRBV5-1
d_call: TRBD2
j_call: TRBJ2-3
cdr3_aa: CASSLVWGGSTDTQYF
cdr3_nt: TGCGCCAGCAGCTTGGTGTGGGGGGGAAGCACAGATACGCAGTATTTT

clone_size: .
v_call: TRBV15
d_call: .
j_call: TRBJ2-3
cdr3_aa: CATSRDQAGYTDTQYF
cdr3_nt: TGTGCCACCAGCAGAGATCAGGCAGGTTATACAGATACGCAGTATTTT

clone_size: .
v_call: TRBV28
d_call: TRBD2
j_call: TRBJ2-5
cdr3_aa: CASGPSGSEETQYF
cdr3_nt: TGTGCCAGCGGGCCTAGCGGGAGCGAGGAGACCCAGTACTTC

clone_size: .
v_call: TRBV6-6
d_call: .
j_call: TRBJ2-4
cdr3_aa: CASSSTTNKNIQYF
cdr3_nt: TGTGCCAGCAGTTCTACGACTAACAAAAACATTCAGTACTTC

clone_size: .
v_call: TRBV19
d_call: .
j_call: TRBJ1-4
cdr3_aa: CASSIGTGNEKLFF
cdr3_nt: TGTGCCAGTAGTATAGGGACGGGGAATGAAAAACTGTTTTTT

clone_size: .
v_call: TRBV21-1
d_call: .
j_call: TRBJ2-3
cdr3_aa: CASSRGRGSSTDTQYF
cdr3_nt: TGTGCCAGCAGCAGGGGTCGGGGTTCTAGCACAGATACGCAGTATTTT

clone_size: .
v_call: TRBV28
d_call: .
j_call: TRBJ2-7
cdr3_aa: CASSQGTFKSYEQYF
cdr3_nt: TGTGCCAGCAGTCAAGGGACATTTAAATCCTACGAGCAGTACTTC

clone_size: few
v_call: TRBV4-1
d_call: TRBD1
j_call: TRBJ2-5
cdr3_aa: CASSQDRALGDRAFETQYF
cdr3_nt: TGCGCCAGCAGCCAAGATAGGGCGCTCGGGGACAGGGCTTTCGAGACCCAGTACTTC

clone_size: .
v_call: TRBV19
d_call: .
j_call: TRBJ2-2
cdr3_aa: CASSNSGNTGELFF
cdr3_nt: TGTGCCAGTAGTAATAGCGGGAACACCGGGGAGCTGTTTTTT

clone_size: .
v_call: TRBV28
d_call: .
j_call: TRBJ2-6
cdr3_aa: CASTQLLVPGANVLTF
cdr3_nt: TGTGCCAGCACACAGCTACTGGTCCCCGGGGCCAACGTCCTGACTTTC

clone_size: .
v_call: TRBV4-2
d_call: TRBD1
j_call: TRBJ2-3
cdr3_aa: CASSPRQGGTDTQYF
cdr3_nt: TGTGCCAGCAGCCCCCGGCAGGGGGGCACAGATACGCAGTATTTT

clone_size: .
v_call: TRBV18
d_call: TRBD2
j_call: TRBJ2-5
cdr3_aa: CASSPLAGGPGGETQYF
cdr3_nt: TGTGCCAGCTCCCCTCTAGCGGGAGGGCCTGGGGGAGAGACCCAGTACTTC

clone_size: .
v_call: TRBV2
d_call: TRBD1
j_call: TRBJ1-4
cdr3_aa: CASRISTPGGYEKLFF
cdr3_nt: TGTGCCAGCCGTATATCCACCCCAGGGGGCTATGAAAAACTGTTTTTT

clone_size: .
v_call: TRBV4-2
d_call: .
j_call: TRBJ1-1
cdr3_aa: CASSQVPWGQVNTEAFF
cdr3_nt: TGTGCCAGCAGCCAAGTCCCATGGGGACAAGTGAACACTGAAGCTTTCTTT

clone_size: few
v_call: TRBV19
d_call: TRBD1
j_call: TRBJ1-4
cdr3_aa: CASRLGTAEKLFF
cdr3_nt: TGTGCCAGTAGGCTTGGGACAGCCGAAAAACTGTTTTTT

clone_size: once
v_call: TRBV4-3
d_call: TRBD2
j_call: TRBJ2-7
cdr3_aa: CASSQGLAGVGEQYF
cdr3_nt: TGCGCCAGCAGCCAAGGACTAGCGGGAGTGGGCGAGCAGTACTTC

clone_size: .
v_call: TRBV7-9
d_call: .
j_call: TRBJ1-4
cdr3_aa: CASSSTGFNEKLFF
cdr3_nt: TGTGCCAGCAGCTCCACAGGGTTCAATGAAAAACTGTTTTTT

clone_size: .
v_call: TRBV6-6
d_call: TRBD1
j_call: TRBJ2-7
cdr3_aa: CASRNRQGLIYEQYF
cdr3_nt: TGTGCCAGCCGAAACCGACAGGGGTTAATCTACGAGCAGTACTTC

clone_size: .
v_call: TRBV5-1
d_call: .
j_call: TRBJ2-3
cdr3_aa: CASSPGEGVIGTDTQYF
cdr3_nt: TGCGCCAGCAGCCCCGGGGAGGGGGTGATCGGCACAGATACGCAGTATTTT

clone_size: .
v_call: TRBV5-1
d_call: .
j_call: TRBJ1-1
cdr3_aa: CASSPGYKDTEAFF
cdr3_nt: TGCGCCAGCAGCCCAGGGTATAAGGACACTGAAGCTTTCTTT

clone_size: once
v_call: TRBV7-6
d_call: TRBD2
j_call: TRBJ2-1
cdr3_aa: CASSLYNQGGSSYNEQFF
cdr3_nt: TGTGCCAGCAGCTTATACAATCAAGGCGGGAGCAGCTACAATGAGCAGTTCTTC

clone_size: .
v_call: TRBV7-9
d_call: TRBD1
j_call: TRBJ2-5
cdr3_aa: CASSLSGTGGIETQYF
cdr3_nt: TGTGCCAGCAGCTTATCGGGGACAGGGGGTATTGAGACCCAGTACTTC

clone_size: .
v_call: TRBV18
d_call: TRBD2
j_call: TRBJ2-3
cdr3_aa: CASSPGLAGDFTDTQYF
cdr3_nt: TGTGCCAGCTCACCAGGACTAGCGGGGGACTTCACAGATACGCAGTATTTT

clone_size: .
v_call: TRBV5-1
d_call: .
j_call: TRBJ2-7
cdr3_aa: CASSLIQGTYEQYF
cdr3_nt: TGCGCCAGCAGCTTGATACAGGGTACCTACGAGCAGTACTTC

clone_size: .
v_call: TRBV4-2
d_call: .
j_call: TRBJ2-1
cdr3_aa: CASSAQNYNEQFF
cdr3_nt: TGTGCCAGCAGCGCACAGAACTACAATGAGCAGTTCTTC

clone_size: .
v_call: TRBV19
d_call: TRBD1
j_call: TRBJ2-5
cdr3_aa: CASSITGGAETQYF
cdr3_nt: TGTGCCAGTAGTATTACAGGGGGTGCAGAGACCCAGTACTTC

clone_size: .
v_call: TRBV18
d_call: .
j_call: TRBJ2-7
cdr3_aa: CASSPLEGGLHYEQYF
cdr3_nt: TGTGCCAGCTCACCACTCGAGGGGGGGCTCCACTACGAGCAGTACTTC

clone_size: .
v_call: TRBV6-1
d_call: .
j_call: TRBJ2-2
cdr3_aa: CASSEDDGQSTGELFF
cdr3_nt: TGTGCCAGCAGTGAAGATGATGGACAGAGCACCGGGGAGCTGTTTTTT

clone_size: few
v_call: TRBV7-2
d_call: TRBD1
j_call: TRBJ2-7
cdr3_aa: CASSRQGEFPYEQYF
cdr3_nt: TGTGCCAGCAGCCGACAGGGGGAATTCCCCTACGAGCAGTACTTC

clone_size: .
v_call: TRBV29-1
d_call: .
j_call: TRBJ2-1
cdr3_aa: CSVLPAGGSYNGQFF
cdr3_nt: TGCAGCGTTCTCCCGGCAGGAGGCTCCTACAATGGGCAGTTCTTC

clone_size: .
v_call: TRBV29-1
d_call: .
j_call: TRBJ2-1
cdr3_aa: CSGWERGNEQFF
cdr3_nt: TGCAGCGGTTGGGAGAGGGGGAATGAGCAGTTCTTC

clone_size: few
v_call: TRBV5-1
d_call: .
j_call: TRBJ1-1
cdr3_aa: CASSLGAHRAENTEAFF
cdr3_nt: TGCGCCAGCAGCTTGGGTGCCCACAGGGCGGAGAACACTGAAGCTTTCTTT

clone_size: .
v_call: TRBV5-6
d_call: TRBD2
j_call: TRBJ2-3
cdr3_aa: CASSFSMYGGADTQYF
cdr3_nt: TGTGCCAGCAGCTTTAGTATGTACGGGGGGGCCGATACGCAGTATTTT

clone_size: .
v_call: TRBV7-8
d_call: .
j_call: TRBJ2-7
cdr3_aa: CASGVGLSGYSYEQYF
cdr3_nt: TGTGCCAGCGGCGTAGGTCTTAGCGGTTATTCCTACGAGCAGTACTTC

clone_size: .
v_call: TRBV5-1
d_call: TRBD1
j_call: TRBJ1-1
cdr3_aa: CASSFDLTPGQGTEAFF
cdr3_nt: TGCGCCAGCAGCTTTGACCTCACACCGGGACAGGGGACTGAAGCTTTCTTT

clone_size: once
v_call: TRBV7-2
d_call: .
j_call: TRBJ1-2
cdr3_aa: CASSLEKSGGYTF
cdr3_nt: TGTGCCAGCAGCTTAGAGAAGAGTGGTGGCTACACCTTC

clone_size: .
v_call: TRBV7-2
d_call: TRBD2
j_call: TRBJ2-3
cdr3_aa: CASSHQLAGTNTDTQYF
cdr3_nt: TGTGCCAGCAGCCATCAATTAGCGGGGACAAACACAGATACGCAGTATTTT

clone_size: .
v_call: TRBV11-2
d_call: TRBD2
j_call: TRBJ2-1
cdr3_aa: CASSFSGGAGNEQFF
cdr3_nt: TGTGCCAGCAGCTTTAGCGGGGGGGCCGGCAATGAGCAGTTCTTC

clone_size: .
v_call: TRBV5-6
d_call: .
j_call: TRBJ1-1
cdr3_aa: CASSSPDSWGGKAFF
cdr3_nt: TGTGCCAGCAGCTCCCCAGATAGTTGGGGCGGAAAAGCTTTCTTT

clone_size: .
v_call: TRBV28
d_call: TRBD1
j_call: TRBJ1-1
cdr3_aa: CASRHQGANTEAFF
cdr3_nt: TGTGCCAGCAGACACCAGGGGGCTAACACTGAAGCTTTCTTT

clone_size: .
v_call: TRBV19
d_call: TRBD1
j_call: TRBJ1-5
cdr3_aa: CASNIRDRGLESNQPQHF
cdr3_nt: TGTGCCAGTAACATCCGAGATAGGGGGCTTGAGAGCAATCAGCCCCAGCATTTT

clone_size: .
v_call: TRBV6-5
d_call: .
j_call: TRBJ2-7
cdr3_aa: CASSRGSRSSYEQYF
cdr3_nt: TGTGCCAGCAGTCGAGGATCGCGTAGCTCCTACGAGCAGTACTTC

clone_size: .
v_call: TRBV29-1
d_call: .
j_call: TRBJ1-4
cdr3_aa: CSVAGSTVVEGKLFF
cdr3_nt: TGCAGCGTGGCCGGATCGACAGTCGTGGAGGGTAAACTGTTTTTT

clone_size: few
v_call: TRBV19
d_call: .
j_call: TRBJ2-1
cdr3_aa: CATLGQPSYNEQFF
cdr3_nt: TGTGCCACCTTAGGACAACCCTCCTACAATGAGCAGTTCTTC

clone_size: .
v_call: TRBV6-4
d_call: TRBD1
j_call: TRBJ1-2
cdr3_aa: CASSPGTGEGGYTF
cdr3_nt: TGTGCCAGCAGCCCAGGGACAGGGGAGGGTGGCTACACCTTC

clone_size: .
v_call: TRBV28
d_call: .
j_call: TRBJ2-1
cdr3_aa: CASRAPEDSGAHMGNEQFF
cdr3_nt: TGTGCCAGCAGGGCCCCCGAGGATAGCGGTGCTCATATGGGTAATGAGCAGTTCTTC

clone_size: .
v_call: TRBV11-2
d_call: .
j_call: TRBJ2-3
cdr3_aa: CASSRTDTQYF
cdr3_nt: TGTGCCAGCAGCCGTACAGATACGCAGTATTTT

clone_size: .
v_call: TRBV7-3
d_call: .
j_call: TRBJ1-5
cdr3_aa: CASSLGREGLNQPQHF
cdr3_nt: TGTGCCAGCAGCTTGGGCCGGGAGGGCCTCAATCAGCCCCAGCATTTT

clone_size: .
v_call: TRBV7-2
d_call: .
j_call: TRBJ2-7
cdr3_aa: CASSSNRAAYEQYF
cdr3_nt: TGTGCCAGCAGCTCGAACAGGGCCGCCTACGAGCAGTACTTC

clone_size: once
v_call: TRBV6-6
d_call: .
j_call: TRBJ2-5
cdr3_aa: CASSPRSRGAGETQYF
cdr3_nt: TGTGCCAGCAGCCCCCGGAGTCGGGGGGCGGGTGAGACCCAGTACTTC

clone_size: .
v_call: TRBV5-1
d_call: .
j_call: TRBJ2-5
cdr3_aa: CASSLDGRGQETQYF
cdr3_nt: TGCGCCAGCAGCTTGGACGGGAGAGGGCAAGAGACCCAGTACTTC

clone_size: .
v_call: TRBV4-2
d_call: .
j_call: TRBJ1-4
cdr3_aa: CASSRWVAGPNEKLFF
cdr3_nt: TGTGCCAGCAGCCGATGGGTCGCAGGGCCGAATGAAAAACTGTTTTTT

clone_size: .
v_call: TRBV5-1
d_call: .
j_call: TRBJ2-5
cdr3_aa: CASRMEETQYF
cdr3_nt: TGCGCCAGCAGAATGGAGGAGACCCAGTACTTC